This TCR beta chain was retrieved from a study of blood T cell repertoires in COVID-19. Study-wide background: Sites across the United States, Italy and Spain contributed samples from acute and convalescent COVID-19.

Clinical histories supplied by participants themselves formed the basis of cohort assignment. Per the original data handling: Amplification of reference gene primers provided the estimated nucleated cell counts. Clones were sequenced by immunoSEQ multiplex PCR, and TCRdb holds only the in-frame ones, with some missing. That table gives V, J and clone size, and the DNA gave D and trimming. The table records about 170,000 clones, roughly 80% of them present only once. The sequencing sample was made of PBMCs or T cells enriched from blood (not recorded which). This receptor was identified in a woman aged 45 to 65 who had recovered from COVID-19.

In DNA, the CDR3 is TGTGCCAGCAGGCGGGGACAGGGAGGGGAGACCCAGTACTTC. It translates to CASRRGQGGETQYF. The V call is TRBV7-2, the J call TRBJ2-5; 9 bases line up with TRBD1. CDR3 size: 14 residues. Germline V gene sequence: CDR1 SGHTA, CDR2 FQGNSA. The trim removed 6 bases at V and 5 bases at J, leaving 7 bases unmatched.